This paragraph covers one T cell receptor (beta chain) sequence. Its antigen remains unknown. This sample was included in a study of T cell responses to AZD1222 COVID-19 vaccine. General study results and limits: Reports indicate that nearly half of spike-specific TCRs are directed at unmutated variant regions.

The repertoire was sequenced with immunoSEQ multiplex PCR; TCRdb's copy has only in-frame clones and lacks some. The profile shows 150,000 to 200,000 clones, roughly 91% of them singletons. This clonotype was sampled from an adult in good health. Sequences were derived from peripheral blood, sampled on day 0 of AZD1222 vaccination.

CDR3 loop: CAWSEGTARALHF. CDR3 nucleotide sequence: TGTGCCTGGAGCGAGGGGACCGCGAGAGCCCTCCACTTT. The rearrangement joins TRBV30 to TRBJ1-6; tentatively, D is TRBD1 (5 bases). The germline V gene encodes CDR1 GTSNPN and CDR2 SVGIG (reference sequence). The CDR3 consists of 13 residues. V shed 3 bases and J shed 14 bases, with 17 bases lying between them.